The 29 T cell receptor beta chains reported below all come from one sample, sequenced in a study of chemoradiotherapy in HPV16-positive cancers. Using immunoSEQ multiplex PCR, the repertoire was profiled, and TCRdb retains in-frame clones only, with some absent. The sample lists several hundred clones; about 87% were seen once. The sequencing used tumor tissue, collected from a patient who underwent chemoradiotherapy. Every receptor here comes from a human donor with HPV-associated anogenital cancer.

The chain combines TRBV7-2 with TRBJ2-1, with D hard to call. Germline CDR1 SGHTA, CDR2 FQGNSA. The CDR3 consists of 11 residues. V was pared by 5 bases and J by 4 bases, with 3 bases between. CDR3 amino acids: CASSPYNEQFF. The CDR3 DNA follows: TGTGCCAGCAGCCCATACAATGAGCAGTTCTTC.

The chain is built from TRBV13 and TRBJ1-1; D perhaps matches TRBD1 (5 bases). V was shortened by 3 bases and J by 1 base, with 9 bases between the two germline ends. The CDR3 covers 14 residues. CDR1 is PRHDT, CDR2 FYEKMQ, per germline (reference sequence). The CDR3 bases are TGTGCCAGCAGCTTCCTCGGGGGGAACACTGAAGCTTTCTTT. This codes for CASSFLGGNTEAFF.

J is TRBJ2-7 and V is TRBV18; the match to TRBD2 covers 7 bases. The V and J ends lost 4 bases and 0 bases, in that order; junction bases with no gene match: 9. Germline CDR1 and CDR2: KGHSH and LQKENI. CDR3 length: 16 residues. The CDR3 DNA sequence: TGTGCCAGCTCACTCGCGGACGGGAGGACCTCCTACGAGCAGTACTTC. Protein sequence: CASSLADGRTSYEQYF.

This clone showed up just once. V gene TRBV7-2 combines with J gene TRBJ2-2; D remains unclear. V was shortened by 3 bases and J by 2 bases, with 1 base between the two germline ends. The CDR3 spans 12 residues. The germline CDR1 and CDR2 sequences are SGHTA and FQGNSA. Written as DNA, the CDR3 is TGTGCCAGCAGCTTTAACACCGGGGAGCTGTTTTTT. Its translation is CASSFNTGELFF.

CDR3 DNA: TGTGCCAGCAGCCCCGGACCGGGACAGGGAGGCGGCTACACCTTC. Translated: CASSPGPGQGGGYTF. The chain combines TRBV2 with TRBJ1-2; 9 bases fit TRBD1. J was trimmed by 8 bases and V by 6 bases; bases with no gene match: 13. This CDR3 comprises 15 residues. CDR1 is SNHLY, CDR2 FYNNEI, per germline.

The chain uses TRBV7-2 and TRBJ2-5, with D perhaps TRBD2 (5 bases). Trimming shortened V by 1 base and J by 5 bases, and 8 bases separated the two germline ends. The CDR3 covers 13 residues. In germline, CDR1 is SGHTA, CDR2 FQGNSA. CDR3 nucleotides: TGTGCCAGCAGCTTAGTTAGAGGGGAGACCCAGTACTTC. Amino acid sequence: CASSLVRGETQYF.

J is TRBJ1-6 and V is TRBV30, with D possibly matching TRBD1 (6 bases). This CDR3 spans 16 amino acids. The germline gives CDR1 GTSNPN, CDR2 SVGIG (reference sequence). Trimming left V 6 bases short and J 0 bases short, with 15 bases between. This CDR3 reads CACHEQGRSYNSPLHF. The CDR3 bases are TGTGCCTGCCATGAACAGGGACGCTCCTATAATTCACCCCTCCACTTT. The full variable domain, with the rest looked up from reference TRBV30 and TRBJ1-6, is SQTIHQWPATLVQPVGSPLSLECTVEGTSNPNLYWYRQAAGRGLQLLFYSVGIGQISSEVPQNLSASRPQDRQFILSSKKLLLSDSGFYLCACHEQGRSYNSPLHFGNGTRLTVT.

The V call is TRBV4-3, the J call TRBJ2-3, with TRBD2 identical over 7 bases. Germline CDR1 LGHNA, CDR2 YSLEER. V shed 8 bases, J shed 4 bases, and the junction held 12 bases outside the gene matches. The CDR3 length is 15 residues. CDR3 bases: TGCGCCAGCTCTCCGCAAGCGGGATTTTCAGATACGCAGTATTTT. Residues: CASSPQAGFSDTQYF.

The chain couples TRBV4-2 to TRBJ2-6; D unclear. Per germline, CDR1 LGHNA and CDR2 YNFKEQ. V lost 4 bases, J lost 0 bases, and 1 base lay in between. The CDR3 spans 13 residues. The CDR3 bases are TGTGCCAGCAGCCTCTCTGGGGCCAACGTCCTGACTTTC. This encodes CASSLSGANVLTF.

Only one count was recorded for this clone. This sequence joins TRBV5-1 and TRBJ2-1; D is unresolved. CDR1 SGHRS and CDR2 YFSETQ come from the germline V gene. Trimming removed 4 bases at V and 2 bases at J, with 13 bases between. The CDR3 consists of 15 residues. In DNA form, the CDR3 reads TGCGCCAGCAGCATGCAGGTCGGCGCCTACAATGAGCAGTTCTTC. Protein sequence: CASSMQVGAYNEQFF.

The chain employs TRBV27 and TRBJ1-4; 7 bases fit TRBD1. The CDR3 is 15 amino acids. CDR1 is MNHEY and CDR2 is SMNVEV in the germline V gene (reference sequence). Trimming at V came to 8 bases and at J to 0 bases, leaving 6 bases not matched to a gene. The CDR3 protein is CASHAGGATNEKLFF. The CDR3 DNA sequence: TGTGCCAGCCACGCAGGGGGTGCAACTAATGAAAAACTGTTTTTT.

This sequence joins TRBV19 and TRBJ1-5; 8 bases agree with TRBD1. Trimming at V came to 7 bases and at J to 2 bases, leaving 10 bases not matched to a gene. This CDR3 comprises 16 residues. Germline V lookup: CDR1 LNHDA, CDR2 SQIVND (reference sequence). This CDR3 is CASNDGQGRGNQPQHF. DNA of the CDR3: TGTGCCAGTAACGATGGACAGGGAAGGGGCAATCAGCCCCAGCATTTT.

The chain combines TRBV6-5 with TRBJ1-1, with D unclear. Germline V gene lookup returns CDR1 MNHEY and CDR2 SVGAGI. This CDR3 has 13 residues. Trimming shortened V by 2 bases and J by 6 bases, and 10 bases separated the two germline ends. The CDR3 DNA is TGTGCCAGCAGTTACAAAGAACAGTCTGAAGCTTTCTTT. Encoded protein: CASSYKEQSEAFF.

The genes are TRBV6-1 and TRBJ1-3, with a tentative D call TRBD1 (5 bases). The CDR3 consists of 16 residues. From germline, CDR1 is MNHNS and CDR2 SASEGT. V shed 3 bases and J shed 3 bases, with 15 bases lying between them. CDR3 in amino acids: CASSDHGTVGGNTIYF. The CDR3 coding sequence is TGTGCCAGCAGTGACCACGGGACGGTCGGTGGAAACACCATATATTTT.

This chain uses TRBV11-1 with TRBJ2-3; 7 bases agree with TRBD2. Germline CDR1 reads SGHAT; CDR2 reads FQDESV (reference sequence). V shed 1 base, J shed 2 bases, and the junction held 3 bases outside the gene matches. The CDR3 has 15 amino acids. CDR3 residues: CASSLVGGTTDTQYF. Here the CDR3 DNA reads TGTGCCAGCAGCTTAGTCGGGGGGACCACAGATACGCAGTATTTT.

V is TRBV30 and J is TRBJ1-2; 7 bases are shared with TRBD1. J lost 4 bases, V lost 3 bases, and 2 bases had no gene match. This CDR3 comprises 12 residues. Germline V gives CDR1 GTSNPN, CDR2 SVGIG (reference sequence). The CDR3 sequence is CAWSPGGYGYTF. CDR3 sequence (DNA): TGTGCCTGGAGCCCAGGGGGCTATGGCTACACCTTC. The variable domain in full, completed from reference TRBV30 and TRBJ1-2, reads SQTIHQWPATLVQPVGSPLSLECTVEGTSNPNLYWYRQAAGRGLQLLFYSVGIGQISSEVPQNLSASRPQDRQFILSSKKLLLSDSGFYLCAWSPGGYGYTFGSGTRLTVV.

This rearrangement joins TRBV2 to TRBJ2-1; no clear D. Trimming shortened V by 4 bases and J by 8 bases, and 18 bases separated the two germline ends. Germline V lookup: CDR1 SNHLY, CDR2 FYNNEI. This CDR3 comprises 15 residues. CDR3 nucleotides: TGTGCCAGCAGTGGGGATAGCCGCTCGCTGGATGAGCAGTTCTTC. Encoded protein: CASSGDSRSLDEQFF.

The chain employs TRBV11-3 and TRBJ2-6; no definite D call. Between the trimmed V and J ends, which lost 4 bases and 3 bases, there was a span of 7 bases. Germline V gene data show CDR1 as SGHNT and CDR2 as YENEEA. The CDR3 contains 14 residues. Here the CDR3 DNA reads TGTGCCAGCAGCTATGAGTTTGGGGCCAACGTCCTGACTTTC. Its protein is CASSYEFGANVLTF.

This chain joins TRBV9 and TRBJ2-1; D is uncertain. The germline V gene has CDR1 SGDLS and CDR2 YYNGEE. Trimming left V 4 bases short and J 4 bases short, with 9 bases between. The CDR3 runs to 13 residues. The CDR3 DNA follows: TGTGCCAGCAGCCCAGCGTCTTACAATGAGCAGTTCTTC. Its translation is CASSPASYNEQFF.

This clone appeared a single time. The chain couples TRBV9 to TRBJ2-2, with 9 bases fitting TRBD2. This CDR3 is 16 amino acids long. J gave up 4 bases and V 0 bases, and 4 bases lay outside the gene matches. Germline values: CDR1 SGDLS, CDR2 YYNGEE. CDR3 nucleotides: TGTGCCAGCAGCGTAGGGACTAGCGCCCTCACCGGGGAGCTGTTTTTT. Encoded protein: CASSVGTSALTGELFF.

J is TRBJ1-4 and V is TRBV6-5, with D possibly TRBD1 on 5 matching bases. Trimming took off 6 bases at V and 5 bases at J, with 13 bases between the two ends. The germline CDR1 and CDR2 sequences are MNHEY and SVGAGI. The CDR3 has 14 amino acids. CDR3 protein: CASRGVGPNEKLFF. The CDR3 DNA follows: TGTGCCAGCAGAGGGGTCGGTCCGAATGAAAAACTGTTTTTT.

The rearrangement links TRBV10-2 to TRBJ1-5; 7 bases agree with TRBD1. J lost 6 bases, V lost 8 bases, and 4 bases had no gene match. This CDR3 is built from 12 residues. The germline CDR1 and CDR2 sequences are WSHSY and SAAADI. The CDR3 region has the DNA TGCGCCAGCCGACAGGGAGGTCAGCCCCAGCATTTT. This sequence encodes CASRQGGQPQHF.

V and J are TRBV9 and TRBJ2-3; a weak D match, TRBD2 (6 bases). The CDR3 spans 15 residues. Trimming shortened V by 3 bases and J by 4 bases, and 15 bases separated the two germline ends. CDR1 is SGDLS, CDR2 YYNGEE, per germline. CDR3 protein: CASSEGGRRSDTQYF. The CDR3 bases are TGTGCCAGCAGCGAGGGAGGTAGACGGTCAGATACGCAGTATTTT.

J is TRBJ1-5 and V is TRBV5-1, with D possibly matching TRBD1 (5 bases). Germline-derived CDR1 and CDR2 are SGHRS and YFSETQ. V was trimmed by 2 bases and J by 6 bases, leaving 12 bases between them. The CDR3 sequence is 14 residues long. CDR3 DNA: TGCGCCAGCAGCTTAGGGGAGGGAAGTCAGCCCCAGCATTTT. The encoded protein is CASSLGEGSQPQHF.

In its sample, this clone was seen a few times. V is TRBV5-1 and J is TRBJ2-2; D might be TRBD1 or TRBD2, each matching 7 bases. Trimming took 7 bases from V and 5 from J, leaving 18 bases between them. Per germline, CDR1 SGHRS and CDR2 YFSETQ. CDR3 length equals 15 residues. CDR3 DNA sequence: TGCGCCAGCGCACGACCCAGGGGGGGTACCGGGGAGCTGTTTTTT. The encoded protein is CASARPRGGTGELFF.

The V and J genes are TRBV21-1 and TRBJ2-3; the D call in the table, TRBD1, was not verified against the DNA. TRBV21-1 corresponds to a pseudogene. This CDR3 has 17 amino acids. The CDR3 DNA sequence: TGTGCCAGCAGCACGAGGGACAGGGGTGGTGCCCCAGATACGCAGTATTTT. Its protein is CASSTRDRGGAPDTQYF.

The chain carries TRBV4-3 and TRBJ1-2; D may be TRBD1 (6 bases). With 0 bases removed from V and 10 bases from J, the gap between germline ends came to 12 bases. Germline values: CDR1 LGHNA, CDR2 YSLEER. This CDR3 contains 13 residues. CDR3 DNA sequence: TGCGCCAGCAGCCAAGAGGCAGGGGTGGACTACACCTTC. Its translation: CASSQEAGVDYTF.

This chain uses TRBV7-2 with TRBJ1-2, with 7 bases fitting TRBD1. The CDR3 length is 15 residues. Germline V gene lookup returns CDR1 SGHTA and CDR2 FQGNSA. V lost 0 bases and J lost 8; bases outside the gene matches: 9. CDR3 loop: CASSLAGTAYLGYTF. CDR3 nucleotide sequence: TGTGCCAGCAGCTTAGCCGGGACAGCATACTTAGGCTACACCTTC.

The rearrangement joins TRBV5-1 to TRBJ2-7, with 10 bases aligning to TRBD1. Germline lookup yields CDR1 SGHRS and CDR2 YFSETQ. Trimming took 3 bases from V and 5 from J; bases not matched to a gene: 5. The CDR3 is 14 residues long. CDR3 sequence: CASSSGTGANEQYV. Here the CDR3 DNA reads TGCGCCAGCAGCTCCGGGACAGGGGCCAACGAGCAGTACGTC.